This T cell receptor beta chain was obtained from a study of shared clonotypes between healthy human individuals. This clone has more than one count but fewer than ten. The CDR3 totals 15 residues. V was clipped by 6 bases and J by 4 bases; unmatched bases: 6. Germline V gene lookup returns CDR1 SNHLY and CDR2 FYNNEI. Clones were read by immunoSEQ multiplex PCR, and TCRdb kept only the in-frame ones, dropping some. The sample includes about 1.1 million clones, approximately 80% of them seen just once. The sequenced material came from memory CD4+ T cells from PBMCs. Subset described: CD45RA-negative fraction. This sequence joins TRBV2 and TRBJ2-1; 10 bases align to TRBD1. This TCR was sampled from a man younger than 35 in good health. Some clones in this sample may be carry-over from other donors' samples. CDR3 protein: CASREDRGRYNEQFF. The CDR3 DNA is TGTGCCAGCAGGGAGGACAGGGGGAGGTACAATGAGCAGTTCTTC. Looking up the rest from reference TRBV2 and TRBJ2-1 gives the full variable domain: EPEVTQTPSHQVTQMGQEVILRCVPISNHLYFYWYRQILGQKVEFLVSFYNNEISEKSEIFDDQFSVERPDGSNFTLKIRSTKLEDSAMYFCASREDRGRYNEQFFGPGTRLTVL.